This T cell receptor beta chain was found in a study of blood T cell repertoires in COVID-19. Sequencing used immunoSEQ multiplex PCR; TCRdb keeps in-frame clones, though not all of them. The sample yields 200,000 to 250,000 clones, 92% seen once. The germline gives CDR1 LGHDT, CDR2 YNNKEL (reference sequence). This CDR3 comprises 16 residues. V lost 4 bases, J lost 9 bases, and 10 bases stayed unmatched. The J gene is TRBJ1-6, the V gene TRBV3-1 (or the pseudogene TRBV3-2); TRBD1 agrees at 9 bases. This receptor was obtained from a man between 60 and 70 years old with COVID-19, enrolled during active disease. The material sequenced was peripheral blood. The CDR3 nucleotides read TGTGCCAGCAGCCGAAGACAGGGGGGAGGTAGTTCACCCCTCCACTTT. It translates to CASSRRQGGGSSPLHF.